This T cell receptor beta chain is drawn from a study of CD8+CD57+ T cells in acquired aplastic anemia. Whole-study results and caveats: Patients and controls shared just under 30 CD8+ CDR3 sequences.

The V gene lost 3 bases and the J gene lost 9 bases, with 15 bases spanning the gap. The germline V gene encodes CDR1 GTSNPN and CDR2 SVGIG (reference sequence). The CDR3 runs to 14 residues. A few counts support this clonotype. Its target is not known. Both TCR beta VDJ combination and CDR3 sequence profiling were carried out. Genomic DNA was the template for this profiling. TCRdb independently ran MiXCR on the reads; one entry per CDR3 protein. The top ten hold nearly 0.85% of the sample, which has about 470,000 distinct CDR3 sequences, 25% to 40% seen once. Individuals selected for sequencing had exhibited CD8+CD57+ cell expansion on flow cytometry.

The clonotype originates from a human donor with aplastic anemia. Input material: sorted CD4+, CD8+, or CD8+CD57+ T cells (not recorded which) from PBMCs. The chain combines TRBV30 with TRBJ1-6, with D possibly TRBD1 on 6 matching bases. CDR3 in DNA: TGTGCCTGGAGCGCAATAATCAGGGGTTCACCCCTCCACTTT. Residues: CAWSAIIRGSPLHF.